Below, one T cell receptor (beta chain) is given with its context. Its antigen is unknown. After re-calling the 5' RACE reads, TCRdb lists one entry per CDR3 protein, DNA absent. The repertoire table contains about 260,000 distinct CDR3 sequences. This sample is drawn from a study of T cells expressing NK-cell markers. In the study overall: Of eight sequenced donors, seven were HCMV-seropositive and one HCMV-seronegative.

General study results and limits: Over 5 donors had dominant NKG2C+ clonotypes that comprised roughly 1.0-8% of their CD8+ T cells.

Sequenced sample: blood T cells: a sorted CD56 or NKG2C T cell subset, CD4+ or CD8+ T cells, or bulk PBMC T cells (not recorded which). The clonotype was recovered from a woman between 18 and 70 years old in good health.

The chain's CDR3 is CSARRPLGGGHEQFF. The chain has TRBV20-1 and TRBJ2-1; TCRdb's D call of TRBD1 is untestable without DNA. The CDR3 covers 15 residues. Germline V gene data show CDR1 as DFQATT and CDR2 as SNEGSKA (reference sequence).